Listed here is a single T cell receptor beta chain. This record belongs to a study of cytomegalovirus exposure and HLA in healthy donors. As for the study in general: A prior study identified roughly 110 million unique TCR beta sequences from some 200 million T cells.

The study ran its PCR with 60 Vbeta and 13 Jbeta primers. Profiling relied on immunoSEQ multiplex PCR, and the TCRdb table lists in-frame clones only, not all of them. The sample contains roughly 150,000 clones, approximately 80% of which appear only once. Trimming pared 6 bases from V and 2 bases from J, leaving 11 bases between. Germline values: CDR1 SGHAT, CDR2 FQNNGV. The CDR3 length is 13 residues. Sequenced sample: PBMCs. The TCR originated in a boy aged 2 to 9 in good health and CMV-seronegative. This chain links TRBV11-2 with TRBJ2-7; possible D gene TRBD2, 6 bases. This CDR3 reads CASRGPGAYEQYF. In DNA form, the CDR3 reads TGTGCCAGCAGGGGACCGGGGGCCTACGAGCAGTACTTC.